This TCR beta chain was found in a study of cytomegalovirus exposure and HLA in healthy donors. Study as a whole: The 120 validation repertoires were produced on the same platform as the 500 to 800 repertoires of the first cohort. This was reported in a later analysis.

The CDR3 is made up of 17 amino acids. CDR1 is MRHNA, CDR2 SNTAGT, per germline. The junction had 18 bases not matched to a gene; V was cut back by 7 bases and J by 3 bases. This clone was seen just once. Its specificity is unknown. The study's findings and limits: TCR beta chains numbering more than 150 were designated cytomegalovirus-associated.

This table comes from immunoSEQ multiplex PCR, and its TCRdb copy is limited to in-frame clones, with some not included. The table shows about 57,000 clones, with approximately 95% occurring only once. The sequenced material came from PBMCs. The sequence came from a young woman in good health and CMV-seronegative. The chain is built from TRBV6-4 and TRBJ2-7; 7 bases are a match to TRBD2. CDR3 region: CASTTLGRPQGLYEQYF. DNA of the CDR3: TGTGCCAGCACAACCCTCGGGAGGCCCCAGGGTCTCTACGAGCAGTACTTC.